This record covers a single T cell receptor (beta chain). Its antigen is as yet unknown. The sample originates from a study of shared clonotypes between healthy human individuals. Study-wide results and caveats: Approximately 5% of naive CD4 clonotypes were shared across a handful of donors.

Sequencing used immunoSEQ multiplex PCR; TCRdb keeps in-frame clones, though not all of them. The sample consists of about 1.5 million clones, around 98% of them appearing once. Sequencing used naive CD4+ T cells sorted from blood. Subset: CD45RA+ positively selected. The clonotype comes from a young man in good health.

This CDR3 reads CASSVLTSSYEQYF. The CDR3 region has the DNA TGCGCCAGCAGCGTTCTAACTAGCTCCTACGAGCAGTACTTC. The chain has TRBV5-1 and TRBJ2-7; D possibly corresponds to TRBD2 (5 bases). V was shortened by 4 bases and J by 0 bases, with 11 bases between the two germline ends. The CDR3 runs to 14 residues. Germline values: CDR1 SGHRS, CDR2 YFSETQ.